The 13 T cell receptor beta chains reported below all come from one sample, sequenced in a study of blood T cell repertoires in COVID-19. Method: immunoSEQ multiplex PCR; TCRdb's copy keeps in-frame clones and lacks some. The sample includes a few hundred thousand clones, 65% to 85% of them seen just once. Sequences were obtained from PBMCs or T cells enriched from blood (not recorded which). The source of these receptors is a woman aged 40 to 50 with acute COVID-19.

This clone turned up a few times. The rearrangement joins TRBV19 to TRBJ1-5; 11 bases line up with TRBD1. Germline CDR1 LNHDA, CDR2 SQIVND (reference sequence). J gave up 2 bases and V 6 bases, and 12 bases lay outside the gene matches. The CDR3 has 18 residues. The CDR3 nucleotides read TGTGCCAGTAGCGGACAGGGGGCTATCGGTCCTCGCAATCAGCCCCAGCATTTT. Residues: CASSGQGAIGPRNQPQHF.

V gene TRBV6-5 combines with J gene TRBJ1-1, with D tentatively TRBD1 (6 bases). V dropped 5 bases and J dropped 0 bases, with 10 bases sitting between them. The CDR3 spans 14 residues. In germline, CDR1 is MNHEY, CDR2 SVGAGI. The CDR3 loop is CASSRGQLNTEAFF. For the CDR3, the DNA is TGTGCCAGCAGTCGAGGACAGTTGAACACTGAAGCTTTCTTT.

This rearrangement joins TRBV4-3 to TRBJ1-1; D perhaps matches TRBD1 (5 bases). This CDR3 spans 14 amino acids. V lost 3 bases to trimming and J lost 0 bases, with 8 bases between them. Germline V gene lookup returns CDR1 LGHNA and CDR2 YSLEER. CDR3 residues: CASSQDKMNTEAFF. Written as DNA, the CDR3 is TGCGCCAGCAGCCAGGACAAGATGAACACTGAAGCTTTCTTT.

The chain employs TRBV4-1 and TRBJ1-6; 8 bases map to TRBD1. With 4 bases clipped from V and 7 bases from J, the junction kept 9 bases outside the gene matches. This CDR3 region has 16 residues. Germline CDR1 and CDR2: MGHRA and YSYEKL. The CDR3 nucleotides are TGCGCCAGCAGCCCACCTCAGGGGGCGACCAATTCACCCCTCCACTTT. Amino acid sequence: CASSPPQGATNSPLHF.

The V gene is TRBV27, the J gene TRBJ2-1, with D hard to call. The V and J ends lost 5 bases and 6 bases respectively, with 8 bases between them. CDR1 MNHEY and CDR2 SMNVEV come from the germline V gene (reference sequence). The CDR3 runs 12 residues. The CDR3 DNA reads TGTGCCAGCAGTGAGCTCGGCAATGAGCAGTTCTTC. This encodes CASSELGNEQFF.

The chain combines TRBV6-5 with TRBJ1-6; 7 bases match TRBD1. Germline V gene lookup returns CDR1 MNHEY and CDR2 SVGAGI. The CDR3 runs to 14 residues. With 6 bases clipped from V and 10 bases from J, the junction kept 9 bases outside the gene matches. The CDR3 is CASSKQGSESPLHF. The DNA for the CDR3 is TGTGCCAGCAGCAAACAGGGGAGTGAATCACCCCTCCACTTT.

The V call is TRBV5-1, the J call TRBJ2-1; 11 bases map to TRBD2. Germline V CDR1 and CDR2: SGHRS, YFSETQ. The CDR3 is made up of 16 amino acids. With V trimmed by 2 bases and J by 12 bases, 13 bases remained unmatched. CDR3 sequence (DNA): TGCGCCAGCAGCTTTTCGGGACTAGCGGATCCTCGAGGGCAGTTCTTC. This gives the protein CASSFSGLADPRGQFF.

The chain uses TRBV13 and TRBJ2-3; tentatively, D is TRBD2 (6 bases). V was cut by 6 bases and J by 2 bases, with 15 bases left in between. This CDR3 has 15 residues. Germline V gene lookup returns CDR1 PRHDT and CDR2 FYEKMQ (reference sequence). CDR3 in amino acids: CASSQPGLVTDTQYF. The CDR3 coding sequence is TGTGCCAGCAGTCAGCCGGGACTTGTCACAGATACGCAGTATTTT.

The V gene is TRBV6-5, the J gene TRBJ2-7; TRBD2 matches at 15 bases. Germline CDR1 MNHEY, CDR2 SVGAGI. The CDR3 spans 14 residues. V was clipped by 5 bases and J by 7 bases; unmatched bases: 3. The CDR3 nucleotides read TGTGCCAGCAGTCTGGGGACTAGCGGGGGGGAGCAGTACTTC. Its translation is CASSLGTSGGEQYF.

The CDR3 here is CASSPPGGALYNEQFF. The CDR3 coding sequence is TGTGCCAGCAGCCCCCCGGGGGGGGCTCTCTACAATGAGCAGTTCTTC. V and J are TRBV7-9 and TRBJ2-1, with TRBD2 matching 8 bases. CDR3 size: 16 residues. Germline values: CDR1 SEHNR, CDR2 FQNEAQ (reference sequence). J lost 3 bases, V lost 5 bases, and 9 bases had no gene match.

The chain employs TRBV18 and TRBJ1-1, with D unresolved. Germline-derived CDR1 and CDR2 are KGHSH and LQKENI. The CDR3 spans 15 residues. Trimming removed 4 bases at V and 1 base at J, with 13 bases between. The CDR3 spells CASSLSRVENTEAFF. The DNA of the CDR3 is TGTGCCAGCTCACTTTCTCGGGTAGAGAACACTGAAGCTTTCTTT. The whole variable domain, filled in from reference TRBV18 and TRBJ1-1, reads NAGVMQNPRHLVRRRGQEARLRCSPMKGHSHVYWYRQLPEEGLKFMVYLQKENIIDESGMPKERFSAEFPKEGPSILRIQQVVRGDSAAYFCASSLSRVENTEAFFGQGTRLTVV.

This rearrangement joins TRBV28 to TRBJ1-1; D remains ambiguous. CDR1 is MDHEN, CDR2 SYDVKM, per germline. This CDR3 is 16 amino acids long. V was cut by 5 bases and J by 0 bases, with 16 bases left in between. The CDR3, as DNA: TGTGCCAGCAGTCCCGGTCTTAAAGCATTGAACACTGAAGCTTTCTTT. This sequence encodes CASSPGLKALNTEAFF.

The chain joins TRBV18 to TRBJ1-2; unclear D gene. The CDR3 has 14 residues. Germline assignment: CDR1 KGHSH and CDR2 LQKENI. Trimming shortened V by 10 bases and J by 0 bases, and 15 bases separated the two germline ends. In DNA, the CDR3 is TGTGCCACCTCCATGGAGGCAACTAACTATGGCTACACCTTC. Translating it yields CATSMEATNYGYTF.